The next 9 T cell receptor beta chains were all read from a single sample in a study of shared clonotypes between healthy human individuals (dated by TCRdb to 2019 to 2021). The library was prepared using the immunoSEQ multiplex PCR assay. Drawn from immuneACCESS, this table holds only the in-frame rearrangements with V and J called that TCRdb kept. Clones are partly lost; checked studies trace under half to an unresolved V gene and leave the rest unexplained. Recorded for this sample are 500,000 to 550,000 clones; 90% to 96% of them occurred a single time. About 0.067% of the sample belongs to the ten largest clones. The sequenced material came from naive CD4+ T cells sorted from blood. Reading the label with the study, this specimen's cell subset or site is: CD45RA+ positively selected. These receptor sequences come from a woman under 40 in good health.

This rearrangement joins TRBV5-1 to TRBJ2-5, with 9 bases lining up with TRBD2. The J call may be wrong; the DNA end is better matched by TRBJ2-7. Germline V gives CDR1 SGHRS, CDR2 YFSETQ. The CDR3 length is 15 residues. In DNA, the CDR3 is TGCGCCAGCAGTGCGGGAGGGCCTCTTAGGGACGAGCAGTACTTC. Protein product: CASSAGGPLRDEQYF.

This rearrangement joins TRBV5-1 to TRBJ2-7; D unclear. The CDR3 has 12 residues. The germline CDR1 and CDR2 sequences are SGHRS and YFSETQ. The V and J ends lost 7 bases and 7 bases respectively, with 15 bases between them. The CDR3 loop reads CASCPTSGEQYF. The CDR3 DNA follows: TGCGCCAGCTGTCCTACATCTGGAGAGCAGTACTTC. Full variable domain (remainder filled in from reference TRBV5-1 and TRBJ2-7): KAGVTQTPRYLIKTRGQQVTLSCSPISGHRSVSWYQQTPGQGLQFLFEYFSETQRNKGNFPGRFSGRQFSNSRSEMNVSTLELGDSALYLCASCPTSGEQYFGPGTRLTVT.

The V gene is TRBV7-9, the J gene TRBJ2-1, with 8 positions matching TRBD2. The CDR3 loop spans 16 amino acids. The V segment lost 0 bases and the J segment 2 bases; nucleotides outside the gene matches: 3. Germline V gives CDR1 SEHNR, CDR2 FQNEAQ (reference sequence). The CDR3 reads CASSLASGRAYNEQFF. In DNA, the CDR3 is TGTGCCAGCAGCTTAGCCTCCGGGAGGGCCTACAATGAGCAGTTCTTC.

The rearrangement joins TRBV27 to TRBJ2-5; perhaps TRBD1 as D (6 bases). V lost 8 bases to trimming and J lost 4 bases, with 14 bases between them. This CDR3 has 13 amino acids. Germline V gene lookup returns CDR1 MNHEY and CDR2 SMNVEV (reference sequence). CDR3 nucleotide sequence: TGTGCCAGCGGCGGGTGGGGGCGAGAGACCCAGTACTTC. Its translation is CASGGWGRETQYF.

V usage is TRBV28 and J usage is TRBJ2-6; D ambiguous. V was clipped by 4 bases and J by 0 bases, with 7 bases between them. The CDR3 totals 15 residues. CDR1 and CDR2 (germline): MDHEN, SYDVKM. The CDR3 bases are TGTGCCAGCAGTTCCCTAGGCTCTGGGGCCAACGTCCTGACTTTC. Amino acids: CASSSLGSGANVLTF.

The chain employs TRBV5-1 and TRBJ2-7; possible D gene TRBD2, 6 bases. The V gene's germline CDR1 is SGHRS and CDR2 YFSETQ. The length of the CDR3 is 14 residues. The V end lost 0 bases, the J end lost 2 bases, and 9 bases lay between the germline ends. CDR3 in amino acids: CASSLEGLTYEQYF. CDR3 nucleotides: TGCGCCAGCAGCTTGGAAGGACTAACCTACGAGCAGTACTTC.

The chain links TRBV5-4 to TRBJ2-5; D might be TRBD1 (5 bases). Deletions cut 0 bases from V and 6 bases from J, with 12 bases between. The length of the CDR3 is 14 residues. Germline assignment: CDR1 SGHNT and CDR2 YYREEE (reference sequence). The CDR3, as DNA: TGTGCCAGCAGCTTGGGACAGACCCTGAAGACCCAGTACTTC. Protein: CASSLGQTLKTQYF.

This chain connects TRBV10-1 to TRBJ2-3, with D maybe TRBD2 (5 bases). The V end lost 4 bases, the J end lost 3 bases, and 20 bases lay between the germline ends. The CDR3 spans 17 residues. The germline V gene encodes CDR1 WNHNN and CDR2 SYGVQD (reference sequence). Here the CDR3 reads CASSGRSSPGGTDTQYF. CDR3 DNA sequence: TGCGCCAGCAGTGGGAGATCTTCCCCCGGCGGGACAGATACGCAGTATTTT.

V gene TRBV12-5 combines with J gene TRBJ2-1; D is perhaps TRBD1 (5 bases). The CDR3 spans 13 residues. Trimming shortened V by 1 base and J by 5 bases, and 6 bases separated the two germline ends. CDR1 is LGHNT and CDR2 is FRNRAP in the germline V gene. The CDR3 reads CASGLDRHNEQFF. CDR3 nucleotide sequence: TGTGCTAGTGGTTTGGACAGGCACAATGAGCAGTTCTTC. The full variable domain, in which reference TRBV12-5 and TRBJ2-1 provide the parts outside the CDR3, is DARVTQTPRHKVTEMGQEVTMRCQPILGHNTVFWYRQTMMQGLELLAYFRNRAPLDDSGMPKDRFSAEMPDATLATLKIQPSEPRDSAVYFCASGLDRHNEQFFGPGTRLTVL.